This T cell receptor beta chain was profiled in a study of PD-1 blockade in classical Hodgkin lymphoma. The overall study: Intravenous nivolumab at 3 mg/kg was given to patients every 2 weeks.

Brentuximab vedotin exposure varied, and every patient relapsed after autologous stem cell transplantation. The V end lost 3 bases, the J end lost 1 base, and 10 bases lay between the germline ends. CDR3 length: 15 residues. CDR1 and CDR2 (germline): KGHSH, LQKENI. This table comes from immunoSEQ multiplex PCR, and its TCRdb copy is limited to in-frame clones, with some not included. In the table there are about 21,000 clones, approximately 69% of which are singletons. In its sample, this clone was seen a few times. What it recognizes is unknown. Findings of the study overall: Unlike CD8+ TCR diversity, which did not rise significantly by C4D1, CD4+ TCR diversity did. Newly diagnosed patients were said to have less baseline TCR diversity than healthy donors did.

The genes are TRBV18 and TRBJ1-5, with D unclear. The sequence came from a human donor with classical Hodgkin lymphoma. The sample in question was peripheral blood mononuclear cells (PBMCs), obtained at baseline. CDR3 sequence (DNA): TGTGCCAGCTCACCGGGCTTTGGGAGCAATCAGCCCCAGCATTTT. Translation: CASSPGFGSNQPQHF.